This T cell receptor (beta chain) appears in the sequencing data of a study of Graves' ophthalmopathy and Graves' hyperthyroidism. Investigators amplified TCR beta CDR3 regions from RNA transcripts. Investigators did first-round RT-PCR with HTBI primers, then second-round multiplex PCR. Each CDR3 protein gets one entry after TCRdb re-called the multiplex PCR reads with MiXCR. The table records over a million distinct CDR3 sequences, around a third of them present only once. The CDR3 is 14 residues long. Germline V gene data show CDR1 as MNHNY and CDR2 as SVGAGI (reference sequence). V shed 9 bases and J shed 3 bases, with 17 bases lying between them.

The J gene is TRBJ1-2, the V gene TRBV6-6; possibly TRBD1 for D (5 bases). The sequence was obtained from an adult man with Graves' hyperthyroidism. Sequenced: peripheral blood or thyroid tissue (not recorded which). CDR3 in DNA: TGTGCCAGAGAGACTCCAGGGTGGGACTATGGCTACACCTTC. As protein: CARETPGWDYGYTF.